This record concerns one T cell receptor beta chain sequence. Its target is not known. The data were taken from a study of T cells in localized non-small cell lung cancer. Study conclusions and caveats: Across samples, adjacent lung featured a median roughly 62 of the top 100 tumor clones.

Libraries were prepared by immunoSEQ multiplex PCR; TCRdb keeps only in-frame clonotypes and omits some of them. The sample holds about 70,000 clones, about 81% seen once. The germline CDR1 and CDR2 sequences are DFQATT and SNEGSKA (reference sequence). The CDR3 is made up of 11 amino acids. V gave up 3 bases and J gave up 6 bases, with 8 bases separating them. Sample: peripheral blood, taken before any cancer treatment. J is TRBJ1-1 and V is TRBV20-1; possibly TRBD1 for D (5 bases). The clonotype was recovered from a female donor older than 55 with stage I lung adenocarcinoma. CDR3 bases: TGCAGTGCTAGGAGGGGTGCTGAAGCTTTCTTT. The encoded protein is CSARRGAEAFF.